The rows below give T cell receptor beta chains drawn from one sample of a study of identical twins. MiXCR was run by TCRdb on the 5' RACE reads, yielding one entry per CDR3 protein. Among about 520,000 distinct CDR3 sequences listed, about 20% were seen once. This sample was shared with a second study, whose subject was T cells expressing NK-cell markers.

What was sequenced was CD4+ T cells sorted from blood. The receptors stem from a woman aged 18-29 years in good health. Both conserved end residues are part of each CDR3. D genes are given only for firm matches. Not every row has a clone size; where given, it reads once, few, many or a size class.

D: .; size: .; V: TRBV10-2; J: TRBJ1-3; DNA: TGCGCCAGCACCGACAGACTAAACACCATATATTTT; CDR3: CASTDRLNTIYF
D: .; size: .; V: TRBV7-2; J: TRBJ2-1; DNA: TGTGCCAGCAGCTTCTCGCCCCCGGGGTACAATGAGCAGTTCTTC; CDR3: CASSFSPPGYNEQFF
D: .; size: .; V: TRBV9; J: TRBJ2-5; DNA: TGTGCCAGCAGCCCCCGGGGAGGGGGGATGGAGACCCAGTACTTC; CDR3: CASSPRGGGMETQYF
D: .; size: few; V: TRBV12-3/TRBV12-4; J: TRBJ2-1; DNA: TGTGCCAGCAGCGCCGGGACGTATGATGAGCAGTTCTTC; CDR3: CASSAGTYDEQFF
D: .; size: few; V: TRBV9; J: TRBJ2-7; DNA: TGTGCCAGCAGCGTAGATGGGTATACGCAGTACTTC; CDR3: CASSVDGYTQYF
D: .; size: .; V: TRBV10-3; J: TRBJ1-6; DNA: TGTGCCATCAGTGAGTCGGGGGACCGGTCACCCCTCCACTTT; CDR3: CAISESGDRSPLHF
D: .; size: few; V: TRBV20-1; J: TRBJ1-2; DNA: TGCAGTGCTATCGGACAGAACCGTGGCTACACCTTC; CDR3: CSAIGQNRGYTF
D: .; size: .; V: TRBV5-1; J: TRBJ2-1; DNA: TGCGCCAGCAAAGTGAACAATGAGCAGTTCTTC; CDR3: CASKVNNEQFF
D: .; size: .; V: TRBV9; J: TRBJ1-5; DNA: TGTGCCAGCAGCGTAAGTGCCCTCAATCAGCCCCAGCATTTT; CDR3: CASSVSALNQPQHF
D: .; size: .; V: TRBV7-6; J: TRBJ2-5; DNA: TGTGCCAGCAGCTTAGGCTATCGGGCCTTTGGAGAGACCCAGTACTTC; CDR3: CASSLGYRAFGETQYF
D: .; size: few; V: TRBV20-1; J: TRBJ1-1; DNA: TGCAGTGCTCCTGGCCGGGGTTACACTGAAGCTTTCTTT; CDR3: CSAPGRGYTEAFF
D: .; size: .; V: TRBV2; J: TRBJ1-2; DNA: TGTGCCACCCTCCCCGAGCTTATCTATGGCTACACCTTC; CDR3: CATLPELIYGYTF
D: .; size: .; V: TRBV6-5; J: TRBJ1-1; DNA: TGTGCCAGCAGTTCCACCTATTTGTCTGGGCCAAAGGACACTGAAGCTTTCTTT; CDR3: CASSSTYLSGPKDTEAFF
D: .; size: .; V: TRBV4-1; J: TRBJ1-5; DNA: TGCGCCAGCAGCCAAGATCCCCCCTGGCGGATAAATCAGCCCCAGCATTTT; CDR3: CASSQDPPWRINQPQHF
D: .; size: .; V: TRBV19; J: TRBJ2-1; DNA: TGTGCCAGTAGGGCCCTTTGGACTCACAATGAGCAGTTCTTC; CDR3: CASRALWTHNEQFF
D: .; size: .; V: TRBV5-5; J: TRBJ2-1; DNA: TGTGCCAGCCAACAGAGCGGAAGCTCCTACAATGAGCAGTTCTTC; CDR3: CASQQSGSSYNEQFF
D: .; size: .; V: TRBV20-1; J: TRBJ2-1; DNA: TGCAGGGTATTTGGGGACGCGGCCACCAATGAGCAGTTCTTC; CDR3: CRVFGDAATNEQFF
D: .; size: .; V: TRBV6-5; J: TRBJ1-1; DNA: TGTGCCAGCAGATACGGACCATCTGGCACTGAAGCTTTCTTT; CDR3: CASRYGPSGTEAFF
D: TRBD1; size: .; V: TRBV24-1; J: TRBJ1-2; DNA: TGTGCCACCAGTGATGACAGGGGTGGCTACACCTTC; CDR3: CATSDDRGGYTF
D: .; size: .; V: TRBV6-1; J: TRBJ2-1; DNA: TGTGCCAGCAGTGAGGCCTGGATTTATGAGCAGTTCTTC; CDR3: CASSEAWIYEQFF
D: .; size: .; V: TRBV29-1; J: TRBJ2-3; DNA: TGCAGCGTTGCAGGATCGGGCACAGATACGCAGTATTTT; CDR3: CSVAGSGTDTQYF
D: TRBD2; size: .; V: TRBV7-2; J: TRBJ2-1; DNA: TGTGCCAGCAGCTCTAGCGGGGGGGCGCCTGAGCAGTTCTTC; CDR3: CASSSSGGAPEQFF
D: .; size: .; V: TRBV29-1; J: TRBJ1-5; DNA: TGCAGCGTTGAAAACAGGGTCTGGCAGCCCCAGCATTTT; CDR3: CSVENRVWQPQHF
D: .; size: .; V: TRBV12-3/TRBV12-4; J: TRBJ2-2; DNA: TGTGCCAGCAGTTTTAGTACAGGACGGGTCGGGGAGCTGTTTTTT; CDR3: CASSFSTGRVGELFF
D: TRBD2; size: .; V: TRBV6-5; J: TRBJ2-5; DNA: TGTGCCAGCAGTTTCGGACTAGCGGGAGAGACCGGGACCCAGTACTTC; CDR3: CASSFGLAGETGTQYF
D: .; size: few; V: TRBV7-9; J: TRBJ1-6; DNA: TGTGCCAGCAGCACAATCGGTAATTCACCCCTCCACTTT; CDR3: CASSTIGNSPLHF
D: TRBD2; size: .; V: TRBV7-8; J: TRBJ2-3; DNA: TGTGCCAGCAGCTTTAGGGGGACTAGCAGTTCCACAGATACGCAGTATTTT; CDR3: CASSFRGTSSSTDTQYF
D: TRBD1; size: .; V: TRBV13; J: TRBJ2-5; DNA: TGTGCCAGCAGCCCCCCCCCGGGACAGAACCAAGAGACCCAGTACTTC; CDR3: CASSPPPGQNQETQYF
D: .; size: .; V: TRBV11-1; J: TRBJ2-2; DNA: TGTGCCAGCAGCCCCCGGGTCGGGGAGAACACCGGGGAGCTGTTTTTT; CDR3: CASSPRVGENTGELFF
D: TRBD2; size: .; V: TRBV12-3/TRBV12-4; J: TRBJ2-1; DNA: TGTGCCAGCAGTTTGCCTAGCGGGAATTACAATGAGCAGTTCTTC; CDR3: CASSLPSGNYNEQFF
D: .; size: .; V: TRBV11-2; J: TRBJ2-1; DNA: TGTGCCAGCAGCACCTCACTAGTAGGCAATGAGCAGTTCTTC; CDR3: CASSTSLVGNEQFF
D: TRBD2; size: few; V: TRBV4-3; J: TRBJ2-7; DNA: TGCGCCAGCAGCCCGGGAGGTCGCCATTCCTACGAGCAGTACTTC; CDR3: CASSPGGRHSYEQYF
D: .; size: few; V: TRBV11-2; J: TRBJ2-6; DNA: TGTGCCAGCAGCCTGGGTCCTTCGAACTCTGGGGCCAACGTCCTGACTTTC; CDR3: CASSLGPSNSGANVLTF
D: TRBD2; size: many; V: TRBV12-3/TRBV12-4; J: TRBJ2-1; DNA: TGTGCCAGTTTGAATGTCGGGACTACGCAGTTCTTC; CDR3: CASLNVGTTQFF
D: .; size: once; V: TRBV12-3/TRBV12-4; J: TRBJ2-5; DNA: TGTGCCAGCAGTTTAGGGCTGCTGGGGGCGCCGCAAGAGACCCAGTACTTC; CDR3: CASSLGLLGAPQETQYF
D: .; size: few; V: TRBV29-1; J: TRBJ2-2; DNA: TGCAGCGTGTACGAGCGGCAGCCCACCGGGGAGCTGTTTTTT; CDR3: CSVYERQPTGELFF
D: TRBD2; size: .; V: TRBV5-6; J: TRBJ2-4; DNA: TGTGCCAGCAGCTTGGAGCTAGCGGGGGGCCTCCAAGCCAAAAACATTCAGTACTTC; CDR3: CASSLELAGGLQAKNIQYF
D: .; size: .; V: TRBV6-2/TRBV6-3; J: TRBJ2-1; DNA: TGTGCCAGCAGTTTATTGGCTAGCGAATCCGAGCAGTTCTTC; CDR3: CASSLLASESEQFF
D: TRBD2; size: few; V: TRBV27; J: TRBJ2-1; DNA: TGTGCCAGCAGTTTAGCGACTAGCGGGAGCTCCTACAATGAGCAGTTCTTC; CDR3: CASSLATSGSSYNEQFF
D: TRBD2; size: .; V: TRBV5-6; J: TRBJ2-4; DNA: TGTGCCAGCAGCTCCCGTTTCGCGGGGGGAAACATTCAGTACTTC; CDR3: CASSSRFAGGNIQYF
D: TRBD2; size: .; V: TRBV3-1; J: TRBJ2-2; DNA: TGTGCCAGCAGCCGGCGGGGGACGCAAAGCGGGGAGCTGTTTTTT; CDR3: CASSRRGTQSGELFF
D: .; size: few; V: TRBV5-1; J: TRBJ2-7; DNA: TGCGCCAGCAGCTTGGACAGGGCGTGGGAGCAGTACTTC; CDR3: CASSLDRAWEQYF
D: .; size: few; V: TRBV6-1; J: TRBJ2-1; DNA: TGTGCCAGCAGCCTCCCGGGACGGGGGTACAATGAGCAGTTCTTC; CDR3: CASSLPGRGYNEQFF
D: TRBD2; size: .; V: TRBV6-2/TRBV6-3; J: TRBJ2-1; DNA: TGTGCCAGCAGTTACCCTAGCGGGCAGCAGTTCTTC; CDR3: CASSYPSGQQFF
D: TRBD1; size: many; V: TRBV20-1; J: TRBJ2-7; DNA: TGCAGTGCTGCCCGACAGGGGGCCGGGGAGCAGTACTTC; CDR3: CSAARQGAGEQYF
D: .; size: few; V: TRBV2; J: TRBJ1-1; DNA: TGTGCCAGCAGTGAAGTCAATCCGGGAGCCACTGAAGCTTTCTTT; CDR3: CASSEVNPGATEAFF
D: TRBD1; size: .; V: TRBV20-1; J: TRBJ2-7; DNA: TGCAGTGCCCGTAAAGGGGGCATCGCCGAGCAGTACTTC; CDR3: CSARKGGIAEQYF
D: .; size: .; V: TRBV20-1; J: TRBJ2-3; DNA: TGCAGTGCTAGAGGGGCTCTGGTCGGGCAAGGAGATACGCAGTATTTT; CDR3: CSARGALVGQGDTQYF
D: .; size: .; V: TRBV9; J: TRBJ1-5; DNA: TGTGCCAGCAGCGTAGGTGGTTTTGGAACTCTGGCCAATCAGCCCCAGCATTTT; CDR3: CASSVGGFGTLANQPQHF
D: .; size: few; V: TRBV20-1; J: TRBJ2-3; DNA: TGCAGTGCTTTATTCAGCGGCACAGATACGCAGTATTTT; CDR3: CSALFSGTDTQYF
D: .; size: few; V: TRBV12-3/TRBV12-4; J: TRBJ2-3; DNA: TGTGCCAGCAGTTTATGGGGGCCAGGCACAGATACGCAGTATTTT; CDR3: CASSLWGPGTDTQYF
D: TRBD1; size: .; V: TRBV20-1; J: TRBJ1-1; DNA: TGCAGTGCTCGTCCCTCGGGACAGGGGGGGACTGAAGCTTTCTTT; CDR3: CSARPSGQGGTEAFF
D: TRBD2; size: .; V: TRBV5-1; J: TRBJ2-3; DNA: TGCGCCAGCAGCAAAGGACTAGCGGGAGCTACAGATACGCAGTATTTT; CDR3: CASSKGLAGATDTQYF
D: .; size: .; V: TRBV30; J: TRBJ2-7; DNA: TGTGCCTGGAGTAGAGGGCGTAAATTGGCCTACGAGCAGTACTTC; CDR3: CAWSRGRKLAYEQYF
D: .; size: .; V: TRBV20-1; J: TRBJ2-3; DNA: TGCAGTGCTAGGACGTTATCCGATACGCAGTATTTT; CDR3: CSARTLSDTQYF
D: .; size: .; V: TRBV4-2; J: TRBJ2-7; DNA: TGTGCCAGCAGCCAAGACCTCGGCAGCTACGAGCAGTACTTC; CDR3: CASSQDLGSYEQYF
D: TRBD2; size: .; V: TRBV5-6; J: TRBJ2-5; DNA: TGTGCCAGCAGCTTGGCCCCGGGAGGCCAAGAGACCCAGTACTTC; CDR3: CASSLAPGGQETQYF